These T cell receptor beta chains were read from a single sample in a study of OX40 agonist ivuxolimab in advanced cancers. Sequencing used immunoSEQ multiplex PCR; TCRdb keeps in-frame clones, though not all of them. The sample lists roughly 64,000 clones, 84% occurring once. The sample here was CD4+ or CD8+ T cells sorted from blood, taken in a trial of the OX40 agonist ivuxolimab. The origin of the receptors is an adult with an advanced solid tumor such as melanoma, head and neck, liver or kidney cancer. Each CDR3 is given with its conserved first and last residue. Only some rows state a clone size, as once, few, many or a class for expanded clones.

>few|TRBJ2-7|TRBV2
CASSMSYEQYF
>NA|TRBJ1-1|TRBV13
CASFTRLNTEAFF
>NA|TRBJ2-1|TRBV11-3
CASRRGGPGNEQFF
>NA|TRBJ2-2|TRBV2
CASNLAGANTGELFF
>NA|TRBJ1-1|TRBV5-8
CASSLGARGNTEAFF
>NA|TRBJ2-4|TRBV25-1
CASSVPARGNIQYF
>NA|TRBJ2-3|TRBV7-9
CASSLASMGVSADTQYF
>NA|TRBJ1-4|TRBV6-1
CASSELGFEKLFF
>NA|TRBJ1-4|TRBV6-1
CASSPGGHEKLFF
>NA|TRBJ1-5|TRBV6-6
CASSQNRVGNQPQHF
>NA|TRBJ2-1|TRBV5-1
CASRSFSGELINNEQFF
>once|TRBJ2-3|TRBV6-5
CASRDGTTQYF
>NA|TRBJ2-3|TRBV7-2
CASSRRQGGTDTQYF
>NA|TRBJ1-3|TRBV5-3
CARSLVGVSGNTIYF
>few|TRBJ1-1|TRBV30
CAWSRTEAFF
>NA|TRBJ1-2|TRBV15
CATSGNEDGYGYTF
>NA|TRBJ1-2|TRBV9
CASSAPGTGFGYTF
>once|TRBJ1-3|TRBV6-1
CASSSGTVGNTIYF
>few|TRBJ1-2|TRBV28
CASKAGNYGYTF
>NA|TRBJ2-5|TRBV10-1
CASSESRTGGQQYF
>NA|TRBJ2-3|TRBV2
CASSAPSTDTQYF
>NA|TRBJ2-7|TRBV5-4
CASSARQGYYEQYF
>NA|TRBJ2-7|TRBV7-2
CASSFNGGYEQYF
>NA|TRBJ2-2|TRBV10-3
CAISQERETGELFF
>NA|TRBJ2-3|TRBV11-2
CASNRPGRADTQYF
>NA|TRBJ2-1|TRBV5-4
CASSLGPGPNNEQFF
>NA|TRBJ2-4|TRBV15
CATSVRQGKNIQYF
>few|TRBJ2-7|TRBV5-5
CASSLGLAVQYEQYF
>NA|TRBJ2-5|TRBV5-4
CASSLLVGGQETQYF
>NA|TRBJ1-5|TRBV7-3
CASSLTGNQPQHF
>NA|TRBJ2-7|TRBV9
CASSVGGASGSYEQYF
>NA|TRBJ1-1|TRBV6-6
CASSYVRTGPAFF
>NA|TRBJ2-4|TRBV10-1
CASSETGGAKNIQYF
>NA|TRBJ1-5|TRBV2
CASSVQSSNQPQHF
>once|TRBJ1-5|TRBV6-5
CASSPGLVRPQHF
>NA|TRBJ2-5|TRBV5-1
CASSLGGLAVQETQYF
>NA|TRBJ2-1|TRBV5-4
CASSLVRQGILNEQFF
>NA|TRBJ2-7|TRBV6-1
CASSPGWAAIYEQYF
>once|TRBJ2-3|TRBV7-6
CASSPEGGLTDTQYF
>NA|TRBJ2-1|TRBV7-8
CASSLADYGARYNEQFF
>NA|TRBJ2-7|TRBV19
CASGIDGYEQYF
>NA|TRBJ2-6|TRBV28
CASSFMGTGANVLTF
>NA|TRBJ1-2|TRBV9
CASSVDYGTAGGYTF
>NA|TRBJ2-3|TRBV7-9
CASSDGTSGTDTQYF
>NA|TRBJ2-7|TRBV29-1
CSVVGERYEQYF
>NA|TRBJ2-2|TRBV28
CASSLGGRTGELFF
>NA|TRBJ2-2|TRBV9
CASNLDPHTGELFF
>NA|TRBJ1-4|TRBV29-1
CSVRASGNEKLFF
>NA|TRBJ2-6|TRBV19
CASSLTQGAGANVLTF
>NA|TRBJ1-6|TRBV7-8
CASSFKRESPLHF
>NA|TRBJ1-6|TRBV30
CAWRGLASPLHF
>NA|TRBJ2-1|TRBV27
CASSHRGSYNEQFF
>NA|TRBJ2-7|TRBV28
CALRGGPSYEQYF
>once|TRBJ2-1|TRBV10-2
CASGDPGENEQFF
>NA|TRBJ1-1|TRBV6-6
CASGGWGPAPEAFF